One sample yielded the 20 T cell receptor beta chains listed below, sequenced in a study of beta chain features in type 1 diabetes. The whole isolated RNA underwent reverse transcription, so sequencing captured expressed TCRB transcripts. Sequencing used immunoSEQ multiplex PCR; TCRdb keeps in-frame clones, though not all of them. The sample yields roughly 350,000 clones, 8% to 13% seen once. Sequencing was done on a sample of naive CD4+ T cells from blood. The receptors shown here come from a woman aged 25 to 39 in good health.

This clone occurred a few times. The CDR3 protein is CASSFQSGGNTGELFF. Written as DNA, the CDR3 is TGCGCCAGCAGCTTTCAAAGCGGAGGGAACACCGGGGAGCTGTTTTTT. This chain joins TRBV5-1 and TRBJ2-2, with D perhaps matching TRBD2 (5 bases). The CDR3 totals 16 residues. The V gene's germline CDR1 is SGHRS and CDR2 YFSETQ. With 2 bases removed from V and 1 base from J, the gap between germline ends came to 12 bases. The full variable domain, its missing parts supplied by reference TRBV5-1 and TRBJ2-2, is KAGVTQTPRYLIKTRGQQVTLSCSPISGHRSVSWYQQTPGQGLQFLFEYFSETQRNKGNFPGRFSGRQFSNSRSEMNVSTLELGDSALYLCASSFQSGGNTGELFFGEGSRLTVL.

This clone was found a few times. V gene TRBV20-1 combines with J gene TRBJ2-5; D gene ambiguous. The CDR3 is 11 amino acids. Between the trimmed V and J ends, which lost 7 bases and 2 bases, there was a span of 8 bases. Germline CDR1 reads DFQATT; CDR2 reads SNEGSKA (reference sequence). The DNA for the CDR3 is TGCAGTGTGGGCAAGCAAGAGACCCAGTACTTC. It yields the protein CSVGKQETQYF.

V is TRBV5-6 and J is TRBJ2-5; TRBD2 aligns across 9 bases. The CDR3 contains 15 residues. Per the germline V gene, CDR1 is SGHDT and CDR2 is YYEEEE. J was trimmed by 1 base and V by 3 bases; bases with no gene match: 4. CDR3 sequence reads: CASSSGTSSQETQYF. CDR3 DNA sequence: TGTGCCAGCAGCTCCGGGACTAGCAGCCAAGAGACCCAGTACTTC.

The chain uses TRBV11-2 and TRBJ2-5; no definite D call. V was pared by 6 bases and J by 5 bases, with 7 bases between. The germline gives CDR1 SGHAT, CDR2 FQNNGV. The CDR3 spans 11 residues. Here the CDR3 DNA reads TGTGCCAGCAGGTCCAGTGAGACCCAGTACTTC. This sequence encodes CASRSSETQYF.

The chain is built from TRBV10-3 and TRBJ2-7; 10 bases map to TRBD2. Germline loops: CDR1 ENHRY, CDR2 SYGVKD. The CDR3 is made up of 15 amino acids. V dropped 7 bases and J dropped 6; count of bases not matched to a gene: 12. The CDR3 protein is CAITQSLAGVSEQYF. DNA for the CDR3: TGTGCCATCACCCAATCGCTAGCGGGAGTTAGCGAGCAGTACTTC.

This clone was picked up a small number of times. The rearrangement joins TRBV28 to TRBJ1-5; D gene ambiguous. V was trimmed by 6 bases and J by 4 bases, leaving 7 bases between them. The CDR3 spans 12 residues. CDR1 is MDHEN, CDR2 SYDVKM, per germline. For the CDR3, the DNA is TGTGCCAGCAGCGTTGTGAATCAGCCCCAGCATTTT. It encodes CASSVVNQPQHF.

The gene calls are TRBV14 and TRBJ2-7, with 12 bases fitting TRBD2. V shed 4 bases, J shed 0 bases, and the junction held 4 bases outside the gene matches. The CDR3 is made up of 16 amino acids. In germline, CDR1 is SGHDN, CDR2 FVKESK. The CDR3 spells CASSRLAGESSYEQYF. The DNA for the CDR3 is TGTGCCAGCAGCCGACTAGCGGGAGAAAGCTCCTACGAGCAGTACTTC.

This clone was picked up a small number of times. This chain joins TRBV5-6 and TRBJ2-3, with 12 bases that match TRBD2. The CDR3 length is 15 residues. The V segment lost 4 bases and the J segment 3 bases; nucleotides outside the gene matches: 3. Germline V lookup: CDR1 SGHDT, CDR2 YYEEEE. The chain's CDR3 is CASSPGLAGTDTQYF. The CDR3 coding sequence is TGTGCCAGCAGCCCCGGACTAGCGGGAACAGATACGCAGTATTTT.

This clone has just a few counts. The chain combines TRBV19 with TRBJ1-5; tentatively, D is TRBD1 (5 bases). The V gene lost 5 bases and the J gene lost 0 bases, with 11 bases spanning the gap. Per germline, CDR1 LNHDA and CDR2 SQIVND (reference sequence). This CDR3 spans 15 amino acids. CDR3 nucleotides: TGTGCCAGTAGTCTCAGACAGTCTAGCAATCAGCCCCAGCATTTT. As protein: CASSLRQSSNQPQHF.

This chain connects TRBV28 to TRBJ1-3, with D unclear. CDR1 MDHEN and CDR2 SYDVKM come from the germline V gene. V was pared by 5 bases and J by 4 bases, with 9 bases between. The CDR3 is 13 residues long. The CDR3 DNA follows: TGTGCCAGCAGTACTCCCGCAGGAAACACCATATATTTT. Protein sequence: CASSTPAGNTIYF.

In nucleotides, the CDR3 is TGTGCCAGCAGCTTGGCGGGGGACGGCCACTATGGCTACACCTTC. It translates to CASSLAGDGHYGYTF. The rearrangement uses TRBV5-8 and TRBJ1-2; a weak D match, TRBD1 (5 bases). The length of the CDR3 is 15 residues. V was pared by 0 bases and J by 3 bases, with 12 bases between. Germline V gives CDR1 SGHTS, CDR2 YDEGEE. The full variable domain, its missing parts supplied by reference TRBV5-8 and TRBJ1-2, is EAGVTQSPTHLIKTRGQQATLRCSPISGHTSVYWYQQALGLGLQFLLWYDEGEERNRGNFPPRFSGRQFPNYSSELNVNALELEDSALYLCASSLAGDGHYGYTFGSGTRLTVV.

This clone turned up a few times. The CDR3 reads CASSQDVQGASRGGDYEQYF. In DNA form, the CDR3 reads TGCGCCAGCAGCCAAGATGTTCAGGGGGCTTCTCGCGGGGGGGATTACGAGCAGTACTTC. This sequence joins TRBV4-1 and TRBJ2-7; tentatively, D is TRBD2 (9 bases). Deletions cut 0 bases from V and 4 bases from J, with 28 bases between. The CDR3 sequence is 20 residues long. The germline CDR1 and CDR2 sequences are MGHRA and YSYEKL.

The sample holds a few counts of this clone. The chain couples TRBV30 to TRBJ2-7, with 8 nucleotides matching TRBD1. The V gene's germline CDR1 is GTSNPN and CDR2 SVGIG (reference sequence). The CDR3 has 14 residues. J was trimmed by 1 base and V by 2 bases; bases with no gene match: 4. The CDR3 coding sequence is TGTGCCTGGAGTCCCGGGACAGGTTCCTACGAGCAGTACTTC. This sequence encodes CAWSPGTGSYEQYF.

This clone was recorded a few times. This chain connects TRBV9 to TRBJ2-7; tentatively, D is TRBD2 (6 bases). V was clipped by 9 bases and J by 2 bases, with 15 bases between them. This CDR3 has 13 amino acids. Per germline, CDR1 SGDLS and CDR2 YYNGEE. CDR3 in DNA: TGTGCCACTCCCCCGGGACTGACCTACGAGCAGTACTTC. It encodes CATPPGLTYEQYF. The variable domain in full, with the rest retrieved from reference TRBV9 and TRBJ2-7, is DSGVTQTPKHLITATGQRVTLRCSPRSGDLSVYWYQQSLDQGLQFLIQYYNGEERAKGNILERFSAQQFPDLHSELNLSSLELGDSALYFCATPPGLTYEQYFGPGTRLTVT.

This clone was detected a few times. This chain links TRBV4-2 with TRBJ2-3, with TRBD2 as a possible D gene (7 bases). The CDR3 totals 17 residues. CDR1 and CDR2 from the germline V gene are LGHNA and YNFKEQ. The V and J ends lost 1 base and 0 bases respectively, with 14 bases between them. The CDR3 nucleotides read TGTGCCAGCAGCCAAGGGGGCGCGGGGGCTAGCACAGATACGCAGTATTTT. It is translated as CASSQGGAGASTDTQYF.

This clone was seen more than once but under ten times. This CDR3 reads CASRSQGGASPPYEQYF. In nucleotides, the CDR3 is TGTGCCAGCAGATCCCAAGGGGGGGCGTCACCTCCCTACGAGCAGTACTTC. The chain couples TRBV28 to TRBJ2-7; weak D call: TRBD2 (7 bases). The CDR3 spans 17 residues. The ends were cut back, 6 bases at V and 2 bases at J, with 23 bases in the middle. Germline V CDR1 and CDR2: MDHEN, SYDVKM.

This clone was seen more than once but under ten times. The DNA for the CDR3 is TGTGCCAGCAGCGTAGAGGGAGGTGGGGTCTCTGGGGCCAACGTCCTGACTTTC. Residues: CASSVEGGGVSGANVLTF. The chain couples TRBV9 to TRBJ2-6; TRBD2 might be the D (6 bases). The V end was cut by 0 bases, the J end by 0 bases, with 13 bases between. There are 18 residues in the CDR3. Germline V gene sequence: CDR1 SGDLS, CDR2 YYNGEE.

The genes are TRBV18 and TRBJ2-5; 10 bases match TRBD2. Unmatched junction bases numbered 4, after V lost 5 bases and J lost 1 base. Germline V gene data show CDR1 as KGHSH and CDR2 as LQKENI. The CDR3 has 15 amino acids. CDR3 in DNA: TGTGCCAGCTCAATGTCTAGCGGGGGCCAAGAGACCCAGTACTTC. Translated: CASSMSSGGQETQYF. The variable domain in full, with the rest retrieved from reference TRBV18 and TRBJ2-5, is NAGVMQNPRHLVRRRGQEARLRCSPMKGHSHVYWYRQLPEEGLKFMVYLQKENIIDESGMPKERFSAEFPKEGPSILRIQQVVRGDSAAYFCASSMSSGGQETQYFGPGTRLLVL.

There are a few counts of this clone. V is TRBV5-1 and J is TRBJ2-3, with D maybe TRBD2 (6 bases). Germline lookup yields CDR1 SGHRS and CDR2 YFSETQ. V lost 3 bases, J lost 2 bases, and 10 bases lay in between. The CDR3 totals 14 residues. DNA of the CDR3: TGCGCCAGCAGCTCCGGGGGATACACAGATACGCAGTATTTT. Its protein is CASSSGGYTDTQYF.

This clone showed up just a few times. This chain links TRBV9 with TRBJ1-1; 9 nucleotides align to TRBD1. With V trimmed by 4 bases and J by 0 bases, 4 bases remained unmatched. This CDR3 has 15 amino acids. Germline lookup yields CDR1 SGDLS and CDR2 YYNGEE. CDR3: CASSPRQGVNTEAFF. CDR3 nucleotide sequence: TGTGCCAGCAGCCCACGACAGGGGGTGAACACTGAAGCTTTCTTT.